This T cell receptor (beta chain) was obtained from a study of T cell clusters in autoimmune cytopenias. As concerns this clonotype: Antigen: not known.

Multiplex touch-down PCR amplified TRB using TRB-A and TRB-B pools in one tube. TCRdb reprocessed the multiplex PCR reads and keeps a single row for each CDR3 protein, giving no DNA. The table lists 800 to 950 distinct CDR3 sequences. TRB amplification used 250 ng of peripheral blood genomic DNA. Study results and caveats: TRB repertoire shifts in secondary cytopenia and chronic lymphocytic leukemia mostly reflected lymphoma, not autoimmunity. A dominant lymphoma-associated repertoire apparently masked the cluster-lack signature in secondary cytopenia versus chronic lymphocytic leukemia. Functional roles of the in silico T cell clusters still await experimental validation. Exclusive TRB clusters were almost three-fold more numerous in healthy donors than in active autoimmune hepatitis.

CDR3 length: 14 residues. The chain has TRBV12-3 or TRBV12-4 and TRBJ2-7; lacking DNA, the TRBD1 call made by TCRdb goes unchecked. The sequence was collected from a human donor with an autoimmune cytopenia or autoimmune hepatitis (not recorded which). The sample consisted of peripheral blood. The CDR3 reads CASSPYFDSYEQYF.